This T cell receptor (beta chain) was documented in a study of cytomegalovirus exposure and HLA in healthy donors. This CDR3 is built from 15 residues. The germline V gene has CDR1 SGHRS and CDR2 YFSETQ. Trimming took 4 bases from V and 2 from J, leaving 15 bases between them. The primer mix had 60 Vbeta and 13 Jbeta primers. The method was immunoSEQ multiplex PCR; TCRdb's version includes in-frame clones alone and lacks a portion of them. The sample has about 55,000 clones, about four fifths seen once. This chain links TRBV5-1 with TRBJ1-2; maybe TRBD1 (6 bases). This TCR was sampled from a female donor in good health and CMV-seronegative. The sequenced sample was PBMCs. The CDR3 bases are TGCGCCAGCAGCCCTCGGACAGACCTCAACTATGGCTACACCTTC. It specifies CASSPRTDLNYGYTF.